A single T cell receptor beta chain is shown here with its context. The germline V gene has CDR1 SGHDN and CDR2 FVKESK. The CDR3 loop spans 13 amino acids. V was shortened by 5 bases and J by 8 bases, with 12 bases between the two germline ends. TCRdb's table, derived via immunoSEQ multiplex PCR, lists solely in-frame clones and lacks some. The profile covers around 230,000 clones, with around four fifths appearing a single time and roughly 12% taken by the ten largest. This specimen belongs to a study of blood T cell repertoires in COVID-19. Study at large: T cells, B-cell-depleted T cells, or PBMCs provided the cDNA or gDNA that served as material.

Sequencing used peripheral blood. V gene TRBV14 combines with J gene TRBJ1-4; D gene ambiguous. The source of this sequence is an older woman with active or convalescent COVID-19. CDR3 nucleotides: TGTGCCAGCAGCACCCACGGGGAGGAAAAACTGTTTTTT. Protein: CASSTHGEEKLFF.